This T cell receptor (beta chain) was documented in a study of blood T cell repertoires in COVID-19. Looking at the study overall: From the United States, Italy and Spain came samples of acute and convalescent COVID-19. Sources were T cells, B-cell-depleted T cells, or PBMCs; the material itself was cDNA or gDNA.

Germline CDR1 and CDR2: SGHDT and YYEEEE. The CDR3 is 15 residues long. V lost 4 bases to trimming and J lost 3 bases; unmatched junction nucleotides: 7. Original analysis: It was from reference gene primer amplification that nucleated cell counts were estimated. Sequencing used immunoSEQ multiplex PCR; TCRdb keeps in-frame clones, though not all of them. Clonal size and the V and J genes are those of that table, whereas D and trimming came from the DNA. The table records over 250,000 clones, over 65% of them present only once. The chain has TRBV5-6 and TRBJ2-7, with 10 nucleotides matching TRBD1. The sequence was collected from a woman of 80 years or more with acute or convalescent COVID-19. Sequencing input: peripheral blood. CDR3 bases: TGTGCCAGCAGCGAAGGGACAGGGGAATTCTACGAGCAGTACTTC. Amino acids: CASSEGTGEFYEQYF.